This T cell receptor (beta chain) is from a study of identical twins. Study-level findings and limits: Models underestimated out-of-frame TCR alpha sharing in monozygotic twins.

TCRdb passed the 5' RACE reads through MiXCR, listing each CDR3 protein once. The sample contains 450,000 or so distinct CDR3 sequences, approximately 25% of which appear only once. On this clonotype itself: The antigen remains unidentified.

V trimming: 8 bases; J trimming: 6 bases; junction bases outside the gene matches: 13. Germline lookup yields CDR1 MRHNA and CDR2 SNTAGT. The CDR3 runs to 15 residues. This same sample was also taken into another study, of T cells expressing NK-cell markers.

The rearrangement joins TRBV6-4 to TRBJ2-3, with 8 bases fitting TRBD2. Sequencing input: CD4+ T cells sorted from blood. This TCR derives from a woman younger than 30 in good health. CDR3: CASPKSGGLGDTQYF. DNA of the CDR3: TGTGCCAGCCCGAAAAGCGGGGGCCTGGGGGATACGCAGTATTTT.